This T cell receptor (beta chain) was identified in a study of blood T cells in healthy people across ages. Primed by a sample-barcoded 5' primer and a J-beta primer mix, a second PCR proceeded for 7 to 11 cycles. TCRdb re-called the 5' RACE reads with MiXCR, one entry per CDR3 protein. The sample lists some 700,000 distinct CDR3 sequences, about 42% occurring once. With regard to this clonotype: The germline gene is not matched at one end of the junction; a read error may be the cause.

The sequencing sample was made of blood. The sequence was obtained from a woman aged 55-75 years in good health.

The CDR3 DNA follows: TGTGCCAGCACTAAAGGGTCCCAAAAGAACTCTGGCTACACCTTC. Amino acid sequence: CASTKGSQKNSGYTF. The V and J genes are TRBV6-2 or TRBV6-3 and TRBJ1-2, with D hard to call. Germline V gives CDR1 MNHEY, CDR2 SVGEGT. The CDR3 runs 15 residues.